Shown below are 7 T cell receptor beta chains from a single sample sequenced in a study of CD8+CD57+ T cells in acquired aplastic anemia (dated by TCRdb to 2016 to 2018). The sequencing machine was an Illumina HiSeq 2000. Genomic DNA served as template for TCR beta VDJ combination and CDR3 sequence profiling. TCRdb handled the public reads itself, with Q25 trimming in fastp and clone calling in MiXCR, and kept productive beta chains. CDR3 protein duplicates are merged, each entry listing the most common genes and DNA. The sample table contains 30,000 to 40,000 distinct CDR3 sequences; only one count was recorded for about 77% of them. The ten largest make up approximately 22% of the sample. The sequencing input was sorted CD4+, CD8+, or CD8+CD57+ T cells (not recorded which) from PBMCs. The receptors stem from a human donor in good health, serving as a control.

Concerning this clonotype: The junction does not match germline at one end; this may be a read error. The chain combines TRBV24-1 with TRBJ1-2, with 8 bases lining up with TRBD1. Germline values: CDR1 KGHDR, CDR2 SFDVKD. The CDR3 is 16 amino acids. CDR3 DNA: TGTACCACCAGTGATCCCAGGACAGGGACGGAGGATGGCTACACCTTC. It codes for CTTSDPRTGTEDGYTF.

The count of this clonotype is one. The chain employs TRBV29-1 and TRBJ1-1; TRBD1 aligns across 11 bases. The CDR3 extends over 13 amino acids. Germline CDR1 SQVTM, CDR2 ANQGSEA. Trimming took 5 bases from V and 4 from J; bases not matched to a gene: 3. For the CDR3, the DNA is TGCAGCGTTCGGACAGGGGGCGTCACTGAAGCTTTCTTT. Protein product: CSVRTGGVTEAFF.

The V call is TRBV6-1, the J call TRBJ1-2, with a possible D match to TRBD1 (5 bases). V was trimmed by 6 bases and J by 4 bases, leaving 12 bases between them. The germline V gene encodes CDR1 MNHNS and CDR2 SASEGT. This CDR3 has 13 residues. The CDR3 DNA is TGTGCCAGCAGCCGAGAGACAGTCTATGGCTACACCTTC. It is translated as CASSRETVYGYTF.

The chain employs TRBV19 and TRBJ2-5; D is ambiguous. The CDR3 is 12 residues long. Germline V lookup: CDR1 LNHDA, CDR2 SQIVND (reference sequence). V was clipped by 9 bases and J by 4 bases, with 12 bases between them. In DNA, the CDR3 is TGTGCCAGCTCTTCTATAGGAGAGACCCAGTACTTC. Protein product: CASSSIGETQYF.

This chain uses TRBV25-1 with TRBJ1-5; 8 nucleotides line up with TRBD1. The CDR3 runs 14 residues. Germline V gene lookup returns CDR1 MGHDK and CDR2 SYGVNS. With V trimmed by 3 bases and J by 5 bases, 3 bases remained unmatched. The CDR3 loop reads CASSDMDRDQPQHF. Here the CDR3 DNA reads TGTGCCAGCAGTGATATGGACAGGGATCAGCCCCAGCATTTT.

The chain combines TRBV7-8 with TRBJ1-5; 8 nucleotides match TRBD1. This CDR3 spans 15 amino acids. The V gene's germline CDR1 is SGHVS and CDR2 FQNEAQ. With 4 bases clipped from V and 7 bases from J, the junction kept 9 bases outside the gene matches. The CDR3 sequence is CASSSSGTGSQPQHF. CDR3 nucleotide sequence: TGTGCCAGCAGCTCCTCCGGGACAGGTTCACAGCCCCAGCATTTT.

This clonotype appeared a few times. J is TRBJ1-1 and V is TRBV11-1; TRBD1 agrees at 8 bases. CDR1 is SGHAT and CDR2 is FQDESV in the germline V gene (reference sequence). The junction had 13 bases not matched to a gene; V was cut back by 8 bases and J by 2 bases. CDR3 length equals 16 residues. CDR3 in amino acids: CASGQRDRRVNTEAFF. Written as DNA, the CDR3 is TGTGCCAGCGGCCAACGGGACAGGCGGGTAAACACTGAAGCTTTCTTT. The whole variable domain, filled in from reference TRBV11-1 and TRBJ1-1, reads EAEVAQSPRYKITEKSQAVAFWCDPISGHATLYWYRQILGQGPELLVQFQDESVVDDSQLPKDRFSAERLKGVDSTLKIQPAELGDSAMYLCASGQRDRRVNTEAFFGQGTRLTVV.